This T cell receptor (beta chain) stems from a study of blood T cell repertoires in COVID-19. On the study more broadly: Sources were T cells, B-cell-depleted T cells, or PBMCs; the material itself was cDNA or gDNA.

Only in-frame clones appear in the TCRdb table, and some are missing; sequencing was by immunoSEQ multiplex PCR. The sample has 55,000 to 65,000 clones; roughly 85% are singletons. Germline CDR1 and CDR2: SGHVS and FQNEAQ. V lost 6 bases and J 3 bases, leaving 8 bases between the germline ends. CDR3 size: 12 residues. The sample taken for sequencing was peripheral blood. This clonotype was sampled from a man aged 55-75 years with acute or convalescent COVID-19. The chain combines TRBV7-8 with TRBJ1-1, with unresolved D. The CDR3 nucleotides read TGTGCCAGCAGTCCCCTGTACACTGAAGCTTTCTTT. Protein: CASSPLYTEAFF.